The subject of this entry is one T cell receptor (beta chain). This record comes from a study of T cell changes during pregnancy in multiple sclerosis. This table comes from immunoSEQ multiplex PCR, and its TCRdb copy is limited to in-frame clones, with some not included. The data show under 70,000 clones, about 89% seen once. The source material was CD4+ T cells from peripheral blood mononuclear cells, sampled after pregnancy. The clonotype comes from a female donor in good health, enrolled as a control in a pregnancy study.

The CDR3 nucleotides are TGTGCCAGCAGCCAAGACACCTACGAGCAGTACTTC. Translating it yields CASSQDTYEQYF. This rearrangement joins TRBV14 to TRBJ2-7; D gene ambiguous. Per germline, CDR1 SGHDN and CDR2 FVKESK. V dropped 0 bases and J dropped 2 bases, with 2 bases sitting between them. The CDR3 has 12 amino acids.